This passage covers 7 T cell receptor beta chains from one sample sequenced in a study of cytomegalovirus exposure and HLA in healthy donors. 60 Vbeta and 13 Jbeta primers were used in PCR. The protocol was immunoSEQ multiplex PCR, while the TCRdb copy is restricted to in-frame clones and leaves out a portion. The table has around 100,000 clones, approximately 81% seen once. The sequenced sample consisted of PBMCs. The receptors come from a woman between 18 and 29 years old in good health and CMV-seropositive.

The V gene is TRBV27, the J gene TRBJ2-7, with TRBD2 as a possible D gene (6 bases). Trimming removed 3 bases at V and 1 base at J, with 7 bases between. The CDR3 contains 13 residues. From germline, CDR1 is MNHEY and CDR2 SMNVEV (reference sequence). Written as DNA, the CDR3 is TGTGCCAGCAGTTTCGCGGGGTCCTACGAGCAGTACTTC. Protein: CASSFAGSYEQYF.

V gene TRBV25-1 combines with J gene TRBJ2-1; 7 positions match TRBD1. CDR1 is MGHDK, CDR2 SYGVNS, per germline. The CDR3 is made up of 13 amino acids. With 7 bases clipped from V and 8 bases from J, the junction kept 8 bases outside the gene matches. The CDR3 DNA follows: TGTGCCAGCACCTTAAGGGGGCCGCATGAGCAGTTCTTC. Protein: CASTLRGPHEQFF.

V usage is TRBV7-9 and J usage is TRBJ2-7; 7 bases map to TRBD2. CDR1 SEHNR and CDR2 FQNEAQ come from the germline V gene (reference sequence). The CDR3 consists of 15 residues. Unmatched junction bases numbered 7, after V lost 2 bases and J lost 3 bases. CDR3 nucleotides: TGTGCCAGCAGCTTACCCCTAGCGGTGAGCTACGAGCAGTACTTC. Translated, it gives CASSLPLAVSYEQYF.

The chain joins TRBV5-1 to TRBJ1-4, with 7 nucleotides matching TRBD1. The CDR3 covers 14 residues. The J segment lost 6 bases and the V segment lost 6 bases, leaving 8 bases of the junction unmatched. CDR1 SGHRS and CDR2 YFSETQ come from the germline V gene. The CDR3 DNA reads TGCGCCAGCACCTCTGAAGGGGGCCATGAAAAACTGTTTTTT. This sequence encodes CASTSEGGHEKLFF.

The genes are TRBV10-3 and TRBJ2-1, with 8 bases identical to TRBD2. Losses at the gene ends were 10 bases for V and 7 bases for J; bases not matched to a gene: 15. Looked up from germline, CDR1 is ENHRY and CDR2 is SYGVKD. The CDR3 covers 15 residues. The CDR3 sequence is CATRESGSRGNEQFF. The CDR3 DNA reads TGTGCCACCCGGGAGAGCGGGAGTAGGGGGAATGAGCAGTTCTTC.

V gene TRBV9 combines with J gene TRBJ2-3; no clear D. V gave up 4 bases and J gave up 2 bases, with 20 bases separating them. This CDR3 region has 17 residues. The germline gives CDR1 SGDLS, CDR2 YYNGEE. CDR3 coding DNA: TGTGCCAGCAGCCTCGGCTTAGGTGGCGGTTACACAGATACGCAGTATTTT. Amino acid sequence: CASSLGLGGGYTDTQYF.

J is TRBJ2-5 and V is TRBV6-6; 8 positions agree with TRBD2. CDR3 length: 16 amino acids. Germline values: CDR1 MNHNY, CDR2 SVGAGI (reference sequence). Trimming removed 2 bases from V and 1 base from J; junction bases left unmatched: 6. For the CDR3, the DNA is TGTGCCAGCAGTTACCCCAGCGGGAGTTCCCAAGAGACCCAGTACTTC. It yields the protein CASSYPSGSSQETQYF.